The rows below give T cell receptor beta chains drawn from one sample of a study of HIV-infected children after antiretroviral therapy interruption. Each CDR3 protein is one row after TCRdb ran MiXCR on the 3' RACE reads. The repertoire holds 14,000 to 15,000 distinct CDR3 sequences, with 3.4% as singletons. Sequenced here: CD45RO+ CD8+ T cells from PBMCs, pooled from several time points, sampled from a donor given antiretroviral therapy, either interrupted or continuous. The receptors originated from a pool of human donors with HIV. Each CDR3 is given with its conserved first and last residue.

TRBV11-2,TRBJ1-1,16,CASSPLDGEPNTEAFF
TRBV6-1,TRBJ2-7,14,CASSSRDRYYEQYF
TRBV20-1,TRBJ2-1,12,CSARGGQLDWFF
TRBV27,TRBJ1-6,12,CASRNPNSPLHF
TRBV3-1,TRBJ2-1,12,CASSPTSSEQFF
TRBV20-1,TRBJ1-5,13,CSARDTRNQPQHF
TRBV4-3,TRBJ2-3,16,CASSPIAGGQADTQYF
TRBV6-2/TRBV6-3,TRBJ2-1,15,CASSLEGGGAYEQFF
TRBV7-3,TRBJ2-2,15,CASSHTGGNTGELFF
TRBV2,TRBJ1-4,18,CASSRGQGAITTNEKLFF
TRBV27,TRBJ2-5,12,CASSTLGETQYF
TRBV28,TRBJ2-3,14,CASNLLDRADTQYF
TRBV23-1,TRBJ2-1,15,CASSQSGDSINEQFF
TRBV12-3/TRBV12-4,TRBJ2-3,11,CASSPQSTQYF
TRBV6-5,TRBJ2-1,14,CGSPAGLPYNEQFF
TRBV6-5,TRBJ1-1,16,CASSYSWGWMNTEAFF
TRBV12-3/TRBV12-4,TRBJ2-3,15,CASSLGAGETDTQYF
TRBV19,TRBJ1-3,14,CASSLSSSGNTIYF
TRBV4-2,TRBJ2-3,14,CASSPGTTTDTQYF
TRBV4-1,TRBJ1-2,14,CASSPRQGQNGYTF
TRBV3-1,TRBJ2-1,17,CASSPKTSGLVDGEQFF
TRBV4-1,TRBJ2-7,17,CASSHESAEGFQSGQYF
TRBV28,TRBJ1-5,14,CASSLAGVRQPQHF
TRBV7-8,TRBJ2-1,14,CASSLGLEGYEQFF
TRBV12-3/TRBV12-4,TRBJ1-3,11,CASSSGNTIYF
TRBV19,TRBJ2-2,15,CASRGLEGDTGELFF
TRBV4-3,TRBJ2-1,14,CASSQDRGYNEQFF
TRBV5-1,TRBJ2-7,13,CASSLDLFGEQYF
TRBV6-1,TRBJ2-7,17,CASREVAGAGWSYEQYF
TRBV6-9,TRBJ1-1,14,CAGEQGISGTEAFF
TRBV7-2,TRBJ2-1,13,CASSRDTPHEQFF
TRBV9,TRBJ1-1,13,CASSRQGKTEAFF
TRBV25-1,TRBJ1-3,13,CASSETGGNTIYF
TRBV20-1,TRBJ1-4,15,CSASEPTEGNEKLFF
TRBV27,TRBJ1-4,13,CASSLVGDEKLFF
TRBV12-3/TRBV12-4,TRBJ1-4,16,CASSTTFFGLDEKLFF
TRBV10-3,TRBJ2-7,17,CAISDWILSQDSYEQYF
TRBV7-8,TRBJ1-5,12,CASSLAGQPQHF
TRBV6-4,TRBJ2-3,12,CASSDSTDTQYF
TRBV29-1,TRBJ1-1,13,CSVDQDSGTEAFF